This T cell receptor beta chain derives from a study of cytomegalovirus exposure and HLA in healthy donors. Study as a whole: In an earlier analysis, almost 120 million unique TCR beta sequences were found from approximately 170 million T cells.

Whole-study findings and limits: A few chains tied to CMV proved CMV antigen-specific in vitro. Researchers had no immune exposure information except CMV serostatus available.

PCR involved 60 Vbeta and 13 Jbeta primers. Clones were read by immunoSEQ multiplex PCR, and TCRdb kept only the in-frame ones, dropping some. The data hold 150,000 to 200,000 clones, with around 68% observed a single time. Points on this clone: Its specificity is not known.

The CDR3 contains 13 residues. CDR1 and CDR2 from the germline V gene are LNHDA and SQIVND (reference sequence). V lost 5 bases to trimming and J lost 11 bases; unmatched junction nucleotides: 6. At the time of sampling, donors were nominally healthy, though unrecorded immune exposures were likely. The chain carries TRBV19 and TRBJ1-4; TRBD1 aligns across 9 bases. The sequence came from a man in his forties in good health and CMV-seronegative. The sequenced material came from PBMCs. The CDR3 DNA sequence: TGTGCCAGTAGTGGGGACAGGGAGGCGAAACTGTTTTTT. It codes for CASSGDREAKLFF.